Presented here are 23 T cell receptor beta chains from one specimen sequenced in a study of low-dose radiotherapy and immunotherapy resistance in tumors. Covering alpha and beta chains, TRAV- and TRBV-specific primers were used for the first-strand cDNA. It was with a constant-region primer and a V-primer adapter that TCRs were amplified over approximately 18 PCR cycles. One entry per CDR3 protein, called by TCRdb with MiXCR from the reads. The sample lists over 9,500 distinct CDR3 sequences, approximately 55% seen once, with roughly 7.3% in the top ten. All receptors derive from a human donor with advanced metastatic prostate, ovarian, gallbladder or colorectal cancer (not recorded which). This table probably holds off-target reads from a library built for another chain.

In nucleotides, the CDR3 is TGCGCCAGCAGCTACGTCGGACAGGGGGTAAACACTGAAGCTTTCTTT. This translates into CASSYVGQGVNTEAFF. The chain recombines TRBV5-1 with TRBJ1-1; 10 bases are shared with TRBD1. After removal of 3 bases from V and 2 bases from J, the junction contained 7 bases not matched to a gene. This CDR3 contains 16 residues. The germline gives CDR1 SGHRS, CDR2 YFSETQ.

The rearrangement uses TRBV28 and TRBJ1-1, with 10 positions matching TRBD1. This CDR3 is built from 16 residues. The V segment lost 5 bases and the J segment 11 bases; nucleotides outside the gene matches: 17. The germline V gene encodes CDR1 MDHEN and CDR2 SYDVKM. Here the CDR3 reads CASSTRFWDRGFRAFF. The CDR3 DNA reads TGTGCCAGCAGTACACGATTTTGGGACAGGGGATTTCGGGCTTTCTTT.

J is TRBJ2-1 and V is TRBV6-5; D may be TRBD2 (6 bases). The CDR3 contains 16 residues. CDR1 is MNHEY, CDR2 SVGAGI, per germline. Trimming cost V 5 bases and J 0 bases, with 14 bases left between them. The CDR3 nucleotides read TGTGCCAGCAGTGAACTAGCCGGGGGCTCCTACAATGAGCAGTTCTTC. It yields the protein CASSELAGGSYNEQFF.

This clonotype came up a few times. This chain uses TRBV2 with TRBJ1-4, with TRBD1 matching over 9 bases. The CDR3 has 15 residues. The trim removed 6 bases at V and 5 bases at J, leaving 7 bases unmatched. Germline V gives CDR1 SNHLY, CDR2 FYNNEI. DNA for the CDR3: TGTGCCAGCAGGGCCCGAGGACAGGGGAATGAAAAACTGTTTTTT. It yields the protein CASRARGQGNEKLFF.

The chain is built from TRBV28 and TRBJ2-1; 10 positions agree with TRBD2. The germline CDR1 and CDR2 sequences are MDHEN and SYDVKM. This CDR3 is built from 16 residues. With 2 bases clipped from V and 4 bases from J, the junction kept 5 bases outside the gene matches. The CDR3 region has the DNA TGTGCCAGCAGTTTAGATCGAGCGGGGGGGTACAATGAGCAGTTCTTC. Protein product: CASSLDRAGGYNEQFF.

This clonotype occurred a few times. The chain joins TRBV5-1 to TRBJ2-7; 7 nucleotides agree with TRBD2. Germline trimming cut 0 bases from V and 3 bases from J; bases unmatched to any gene: 3. From germline, CDR1 is SGHRS and CDR2 YFSETQ. This CDR3 region has 14 residues. The DNA of the CDR3 is TGCGCCAGCAGCTTGGGCGGGGACTACTACGAGCAGTACTTC. This translates into CASSLGGDYYEQYF.

This clonotype rates as medium-sized (0.01 to 0.1%). CDR3 sequence: CASSLSATYEQYF. The CDR3 region has the DNA TGTGCCAGCAGTTTATCGGCGACCTACGAGCAGTACTTC. The V call is TRBV12-3 or TRBV12-4, the J call TRBJ2-7; D remains ambiguous. The CDR3 is 13 amino acids. Trimming stripped 2 bases from V and 2 bases from J, with 7 bases between.

This clonotype was seen more than once but under ten times. The chain carries TRBV2 and TRBJ2-1; possibly TRBD2 for D (5 bases). The CDR3 is made up of 14 amino acids. V lost 11 bases, J lost 0 bases, and 14 bases lay in between. The germline gives CDR1 SNHLY, CDR2 FYNNEI. The CDR3 sequence is CASRGISSYNEQFF. The CDR3, as DNA: TGTGCCTCCAGAGGGATAAGCTCCTACAATGAGCAGTTCTTC.

This clonotype was detected a few times. V is TRBV6-5 and J is TRBJ1-3; D remains ambiguous. The V end was cut by 6 bases, the J end by 7 bases, with 19 bases between. CDR3 length equals 15 residues. Germline V gene sequence: CDR1 MNHEY, CDR2 SVGAGI. CDR3 coding DNA: TGTGCCAGCAGCCCCATCCGCCTCGTGGGGAACACCATATATTTT. Translation: CASSPIRLVGNTIYF.

The CDR3 here is CATNAGSATPGNEQFF. The CDR3 DNA follows: TGTGCCACCAACGCGGGAAGCGCTACCCCCGGGAATGAGCAGTTCTTC. This chain joins TRBV19 and TRBJ2-1; D is possibly TRBD2 (6 bases). Trimming cost V 10 bases and J 7 bases, with 26 bases left between them. CDR3 length: 16 residues. Per the germline V gene, CDR1 is LNHDA and CDR2 is SQIVND (reference sequence).

The rearrangement links TRBV11-1 to TRBJ1-2; the D is unclear. Trimming took off 0 bases at V and 4 bases at J, with 12 bases between the two ends. The CDR3 has 15 residues. The germline V gene encodes CDR1 SGHAT and CDR2 FQDESV (reference sequence). The CDR3 DNA reads TGTGCCAGCAGCTTAGCGCAAGGCAGGAGCTATGGCTACACCTTC. Protein product: CASSLAQGRSYGYTF. The entire variable domain, with the rest obtained from reference TRBV11-1 and TRBJ1-2, is as follows: EAEVAQSPRYKITEKSQAVAFWCDPISGHATLYWYRQILGQGPELLVQFQDESVVDDSQLPKDRFSAERLKGVDSTLKIQPAELGDSAMYLCASSLAQGRSYGYTFGSGTRLTVV.

This chain joins TRBV20-1 and TRBJ1-2; D possibly corresponds to TRBD1 (5 bases). V gave up 4 bases and J gave up 8 bases, with 11 bases separating them. This CDR3 is built from 11 residues. Germline loops: CDR1 DFQATT, CDR2 SNEGSKA (reference sequence). The CDR3: CSAKGTRGYTF. The CDR3 bases are TGCAGTGCTAAGGGGACTCGGGGCTACACCTTC.

This chain uses TRBV3-1 with TRBJ1-5; weak D call: TRBD1 (5 bases). The CDR3 loop spans 14 amino acids. Trimming removed 1 base from V and 5 bases from J, with 9 bases in between. Germline V gene lookup returns CDR1 LGHDT and CDR2 YNNKEL (reference sequence). The CDR3 sequence: CASSQGGSYQPQHF. The CDR3 DNA reads as TGTGCCAGCAGCCAAGGGGGCAGCTATCAGCCCCAGCATTTT.

This chain joins TRBV6-1 and TRBJ2-1, with a tentative D call TRBD1 (5 bases). Germline V CDR1 and CDR2: MNHNS, SASEGT. The CDR3 sequence is 14 residues long. V was pared by 5 bases and J by 10 bases, with 18 bases between. As DNA, the CDR3 is TGTGCCAGCAGTCAATTTCCAGGGAATTCGGAGCAGTTCTTC. Translated, it gives CASSQFPGNSEQFF.

The chain carries TRBV28 and TRBJ2-7; perhaps D is TRBD1 or TRBD2 (5 bases each). The V end was cut by 2 bases, the J end by 7 bases, with 18 bases between. Germline V CDR1 and CDR2: MDHEN, SYDVKM. This CDR3 comprises 15 residues. The CDR3 reads CASSLMGTPEGEQYF. The CDR3 DNA is TGTGCCAGCAGTTTAATGGGGACCCCTGAGGGAGAGCAGTACTTC.

This clonotype has just a few counts. This chain links TRBV19 with TRBJ1-4; 8 nucleotides line up with TRBD1. This CDR3 has 14 residues. J lost 7 bases, V lost 5 bases, and 6 bases had no gene match. Germline V gene sequence: CDR1 LNHDA, CDR2 SQIVND (reference sequence). The CDR3 DNA follows: TGTGCCAGTAGTCCCGGGACAGGCGTTGAAAAACTGTTTTTT. Protein product: CASSPGTGVEKLFF.

The chain's CDR3 is CSVLSSGGPYEQYF. DNA for the CDR3: TGCAGCGTGCTATCCTCAGGGGGCCCATACGAGCAGTACTTC. The gene calls are TRBV29-1 and TRBJ2-7; 8 bases fit TRBD1. Losses at the gene ends were 6 bases for V and 4 bases for J; bases not matched to a gene: 11. Germline V gene data show CDR1 as SQVTM and CDR2 as ANQGSEA. The CDR3 has 14 residues.

The chain is built from TRBV7-9 and TRBJ2-7; 7 positions agree with TRBD2. This CDR3 region has 18 residues. J was trimmed by 0 bases and V by 5 bases; bases with no gene match: 16. From germline, CDR1 is SEHNR and CDR2 FQNEAQ (reference sequence). The CDR3 DNA sequence: TGTGCCAGCAGCCCCTCGCTTCCCCAGCGGGGCCCCTCCTACGAGCAGTACTTC. This codes for CASSPSLPQRGPSYEQYF.

V and J are TRBV28 and TRBJ2-1; 10 nucleotides match TRBD2. There are 17 residues in the CDR3. In germline, CDR1 is MDHEN, CDR2 SYDVKM. V shed 5 bases, J shed 0 bases, and the junction held 7 bases outside the gene matches. The CDR3 bases are TGTGCCAGCAGTGAGTCTAGCGGGAGTGTCTCCTACAATGAGCAGTTCTTC. Its protein is CASSESSGSVSYNEQFF.

This chain uses TRBV28 with TRBJ1-5; D unresolved. Germline V CDR1 and CDR2: MDHEN, SYDVKM. V lost 3 bases and J lost 6, with 3 bases in between. The CDR3 loop spans 11 amino acids. DNA for the CDR3: TGTGCCAGCAGTTTTAGTCAGCCCCAGCATTTT. This gives the protein CASSFSQPQHF.

CDR3 region: CASSGAGAAATYGYTF. Here the CDR3 DNA reads TGTGCCAGCAGCGGGGCCGGTGCGGCAGCCACCTATGGCTACACCTTC. The rearrangement links TRBV9 to TRBJ1-2; D is ambiguous. The V gene lost 3 bases and the J gene lost 4 bases, with 19 bases spanning the gap. The germline gives CDR1 SGDLS, CDR2 YYNGEE. The CDR3 totals 16 residues.

CDR3 in amino acids: CSESVTGAEAFF. The CDR3 coding sequence is TGCAGCGAGTCAGTAACAGGGGCTGAAGCTTTCTTT. The chain combines TRBV29-1 with TRBJ1-1, with TRBD1 matching over 7 bases. Germline values: CDR1 SQVTM, CDR2 ANQGSEA. The CDR3 has 12 residues. V lost 7 bases and J lost 6; bases outside the gene matches: 8.

This clonotype was counted between two and nine times. The chain employs TRBV19 and TRBJ2-1; 8 bases are a match to TRBD2. Trimming took 5 bases from V and 9 from J; bases not matched to a gene: 9. The CDR3 is made up of 14 amino acids. Germline V gives CDR1 LNHDA, CDR2 SQIVND (reference sequence). CDR3 bases: TGTGCCAGTAGTCAGACGGGGGGGCTTCTTGAGCAGTTCTTC. Protein sequence: CASSQTGGLLEQFF.